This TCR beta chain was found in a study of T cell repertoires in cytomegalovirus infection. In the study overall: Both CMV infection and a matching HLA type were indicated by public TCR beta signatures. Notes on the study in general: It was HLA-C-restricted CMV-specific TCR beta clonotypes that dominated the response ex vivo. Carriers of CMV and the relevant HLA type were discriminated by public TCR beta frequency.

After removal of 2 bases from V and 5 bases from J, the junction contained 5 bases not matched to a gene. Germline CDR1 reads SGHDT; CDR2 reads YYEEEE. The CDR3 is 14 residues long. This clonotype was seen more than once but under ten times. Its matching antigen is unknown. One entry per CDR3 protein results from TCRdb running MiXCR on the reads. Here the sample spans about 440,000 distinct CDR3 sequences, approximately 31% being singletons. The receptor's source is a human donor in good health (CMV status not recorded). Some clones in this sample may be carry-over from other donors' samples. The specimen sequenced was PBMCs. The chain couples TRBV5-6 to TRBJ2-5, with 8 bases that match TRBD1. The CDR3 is CASSLETGGETQYF. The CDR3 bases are TGTGCCAGCAGCTTAGAAACAGGGGGGGAGACCCAGTACTTC. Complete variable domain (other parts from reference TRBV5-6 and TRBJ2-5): DAGVTQSPTHLIKTRGQQVTLRCSPKSGHDTVSWYQQALGQGPQFIFQYYEEEERQRGNFPDRFSGHQFPNYSSELNVNALLLGDSALYLCASSLETGGETQYFGPGTRLLVL.